The present entry profiles one T cell receptor beta chain with its context. Extraction of RNA preceded its reverse transcription into cDNA, which served as the sequencing template. The repertoire was sequenced with immunoSEQ multiplex PCR; TCRdb's copy has only in-frame clones and lacks some. The data contain 200,000 to 250,000 clones, approximately 47% of them singletons. Looked up from germline, CDR1 is SGDLS and CDR2 is YYNGEE. V trimming: 0 bases; J trimming: 7 bases; junction bases outside the gene matches: 6. The CDR3 sequence is 14 residues long. Treatment noted: oral pan-JAK inhibitor, 5-10 mg twice daily. These data originate in a study of CD8+ T cells in alopecia areata.

The V and J genes are TRBV9 and TRBJ2-5, with 7 bases identical to TRBD1. This material consisted of CD4+ T cells sorted from blood, taken at approximately week 36, from a patient treated with tofacitinib. The sequence was obtained from a human donor with alopecia areata. Written as DNA, the CDR3 is TGTGCCAGCAGCGTAGAGGGGGCAGGTGGGACCCAGTACTTC. Residues: CASSVEGAGGTQYF.